The 8 T cell receptor beta chains given below trace back to one sample, sequenced in a study of CXCR3-negative and CXCR3-positive naive CD8 T cells. 5' RACE with UMI labels generated the TRB cDNA libraries. TCRdb re-called the 5' RACE reads; one entry per CDR3 protein, DNA not given. The table for this sample gives roughly 89,000 distinct CDR3 sequences. The source material was naive CXCR3- CD8+ T cells from blood. Documented subset: CD45RO-CCR7+CD27+CD95- naive CD8+ T cells lacking CXCR3 (TNR3-). The receptors were sampled from a human donor in good health. Some clones in this sample may be carry-over from other donors' samples.

This chain links TRBV29-1 with TRBJ2-3. CDR1 is SQVTM and CDR2 is ANQGSEA in the germline V gene. The CDR3 consists of 13 residues. Here the CDR3 reads CSVGQDDTDTQYF.

The V call is TRBV20-1, the J call TRBJ2-1. This CDR3 is built from 14 residues. The germline gives CDR1 DFQATT, CDR2 SNEGSKA (reference sequence). The CDR3 loop reads CSAREAGAYNEQFF.

The chain's CDR3 is CASSSTGGREETQYF. The rearrangement uses TRBV7-9 and TRBJ2-5; TCRdb gives TRBD1 as the D gene, but with no DNA this cannot be confirmed. The germline V gene encodes CDR1 SEHNR and CDR2 FQNEAQ (reference sequence). This CDR3 contains 15 residues.

The chain links TRBV7-8 to TRBJ2-5; checking the TCRdb D call of TRBD1 is not possible without DNA. The length of the CDR3 is 15 residues. Germline assignment: CDR1 SGHVS and CDR2 FQNEAQ. The CDR3 sequence: CASSRSGGLQETQYF.

The chain joins TRBV15 to TRBJ2-7; the D call from TCRdb, TRBD2, cannot be confirmed without DNA. Germline CDR1 reads LNHNV; CDR2 reads YYDKDF (reference sequence). The CDR3 contains 13 residues. CDR3 sequence reads: CATSGTNGYEQYF.

This chain uses TRBV29-1 with TRBJ2-5. Germline assignment: CDR1 SQVTM and CDR2 ANQGSEA. CDR3 length equals 12 residues. The CDR3: CSVEEGQETQYF.

The rearrangement links TRBV9 to TRBJ2-7; with no DNA, the TCRdb D assignment of TRBD1 cannot be verified. CDR3 length: 15 residues. CDR1 is SGDLS and CDR2 is YYNGEE in the germline V gene. The CDR3 protein is CASSVEDTTGGEQYF.

The chain joins TRBV7-9 to TRBJ2-1; TCRdb selects TRBD1, and the lack of DNA leaves this call unchecked. Germline V gives CDR1 SEHNR, CDR2 FQNEAQ (reference sequence). The CDR3 runs to 13 residues. The CDR3: CASSISMGDEQFF. Full variable domain (rest looked up from reference TRBV7-9 and TRBJ2-1): DTGVSQNPRHKITKRGQNVTFRCDPISEHNRLYWYRQTLGQGPEFLTYFQNEAQLEKSRLLSDRFSAERPKGSFSTLEIQRTEQGDSAMYLCASSISMGDEQFFGPGTRLTVL.